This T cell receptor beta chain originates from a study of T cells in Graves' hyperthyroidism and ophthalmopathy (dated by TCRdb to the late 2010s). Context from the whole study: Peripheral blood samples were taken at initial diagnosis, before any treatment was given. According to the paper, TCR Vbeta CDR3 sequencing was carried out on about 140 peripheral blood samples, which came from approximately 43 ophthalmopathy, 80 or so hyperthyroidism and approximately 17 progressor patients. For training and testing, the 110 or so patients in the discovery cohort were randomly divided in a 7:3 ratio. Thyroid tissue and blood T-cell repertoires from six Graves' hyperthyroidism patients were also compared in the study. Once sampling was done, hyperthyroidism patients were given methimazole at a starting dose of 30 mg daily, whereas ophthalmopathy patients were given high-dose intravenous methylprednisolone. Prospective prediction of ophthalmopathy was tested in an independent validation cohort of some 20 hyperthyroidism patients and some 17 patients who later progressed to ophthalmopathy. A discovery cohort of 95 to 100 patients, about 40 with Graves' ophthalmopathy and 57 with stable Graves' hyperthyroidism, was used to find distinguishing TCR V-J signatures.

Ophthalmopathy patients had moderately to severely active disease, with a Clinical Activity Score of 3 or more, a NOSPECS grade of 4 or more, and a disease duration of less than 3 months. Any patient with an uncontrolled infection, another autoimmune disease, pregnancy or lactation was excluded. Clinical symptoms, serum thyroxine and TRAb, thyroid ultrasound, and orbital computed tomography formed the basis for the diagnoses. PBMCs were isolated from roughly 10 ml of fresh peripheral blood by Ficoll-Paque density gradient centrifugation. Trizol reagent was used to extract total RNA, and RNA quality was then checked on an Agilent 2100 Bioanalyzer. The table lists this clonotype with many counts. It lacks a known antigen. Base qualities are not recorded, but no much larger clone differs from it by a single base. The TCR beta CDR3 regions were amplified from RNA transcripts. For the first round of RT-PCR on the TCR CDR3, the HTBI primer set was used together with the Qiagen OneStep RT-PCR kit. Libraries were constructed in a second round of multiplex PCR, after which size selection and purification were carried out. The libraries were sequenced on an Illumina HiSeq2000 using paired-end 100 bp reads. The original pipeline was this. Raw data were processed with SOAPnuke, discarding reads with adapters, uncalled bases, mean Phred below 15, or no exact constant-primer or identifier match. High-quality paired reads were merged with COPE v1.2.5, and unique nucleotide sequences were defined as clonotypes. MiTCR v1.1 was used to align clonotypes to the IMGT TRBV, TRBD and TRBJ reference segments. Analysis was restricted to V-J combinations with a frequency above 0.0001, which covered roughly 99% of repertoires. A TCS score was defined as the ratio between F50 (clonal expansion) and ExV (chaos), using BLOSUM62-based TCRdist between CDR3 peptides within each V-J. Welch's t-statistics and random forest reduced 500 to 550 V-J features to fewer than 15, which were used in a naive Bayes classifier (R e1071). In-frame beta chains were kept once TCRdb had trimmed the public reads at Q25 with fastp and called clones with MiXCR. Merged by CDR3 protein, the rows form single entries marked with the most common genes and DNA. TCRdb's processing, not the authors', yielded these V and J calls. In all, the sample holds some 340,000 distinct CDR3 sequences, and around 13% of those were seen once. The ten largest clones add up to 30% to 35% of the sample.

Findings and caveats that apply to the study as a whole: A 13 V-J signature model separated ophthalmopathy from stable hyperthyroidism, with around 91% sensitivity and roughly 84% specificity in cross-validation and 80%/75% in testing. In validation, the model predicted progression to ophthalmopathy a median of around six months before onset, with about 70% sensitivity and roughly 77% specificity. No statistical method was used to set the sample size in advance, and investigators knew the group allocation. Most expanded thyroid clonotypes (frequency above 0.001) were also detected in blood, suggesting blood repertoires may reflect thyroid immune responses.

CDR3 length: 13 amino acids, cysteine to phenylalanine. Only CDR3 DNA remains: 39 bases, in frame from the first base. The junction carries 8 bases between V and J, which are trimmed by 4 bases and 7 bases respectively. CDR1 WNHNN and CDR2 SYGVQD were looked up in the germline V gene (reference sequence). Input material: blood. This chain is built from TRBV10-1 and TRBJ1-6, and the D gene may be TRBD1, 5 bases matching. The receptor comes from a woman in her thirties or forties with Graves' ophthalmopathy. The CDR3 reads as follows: CASSGQLNSPLHF. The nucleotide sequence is TGCGCCAGCAGTGGACAGTTAAATTCACCCCTCCACTTT.